This T cell receptor beta chain was sequenced in a study of graft-versus-host responses after intestinal transplantation. Study context: Each of the recipients got a multivisceral, liver-intestinal, or isolated intestinal transplant. Anti-thymocyte globulin induction preceded about 3 years of tacrolimus and steroid maintenance in all recipients.

This table comes from immunoSEQ multiplex PCR, and its TCRdb copy is limited to in-frame clones, with some not included. Seen here are some 140,000 clones, around nine tenths observed once, and the top ten hold roughly 0.17%. Study conclusions and caveats: Recipient-marrow GvH clones were detected, some having first appeared in ileum or blood. Graft-donor T cell macrochimerism coincided with high graft-versus-host to host-versus-graft clonal ratios in allografts.

Of note for this clone: Its antigen is as yet unknown.

Trimming took 5 bases from V and 4 from J, leaving 11 bases between them. In germline, CDR1 is MNHNS, CDR2 SASEGT. This CDR3 has 13 residues. Sequenced here: unstimulated CD4+ T cells sorted from spleen or lymph node cells, sampled before intestinal transplant. The TCR comes from a human donor who received an intestinal transplant. The rearrangement uses TRBV6-1 and TRBJ1-2, with D perhaps matching TRBD1 (6 bases). The CDR3 sequence: CASSLGGRYGYTF. The CDR3 nucleotides read TGTGCCAGCAGTTTGGGGGGCCGCTATGGCTACACCTTC.